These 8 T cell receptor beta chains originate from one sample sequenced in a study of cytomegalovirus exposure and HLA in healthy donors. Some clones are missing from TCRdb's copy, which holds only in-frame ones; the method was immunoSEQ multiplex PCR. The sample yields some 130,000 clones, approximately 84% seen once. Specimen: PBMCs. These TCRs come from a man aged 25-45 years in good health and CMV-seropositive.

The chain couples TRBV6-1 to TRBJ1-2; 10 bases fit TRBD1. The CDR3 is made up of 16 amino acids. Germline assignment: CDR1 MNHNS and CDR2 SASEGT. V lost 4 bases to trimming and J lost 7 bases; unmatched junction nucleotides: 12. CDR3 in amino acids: CASSGSPGTGVFGYTF. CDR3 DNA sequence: TGTGCCAGCAGTGGATCCCCCGGGACAGGGGTGTTTGGCTACACCTTC.

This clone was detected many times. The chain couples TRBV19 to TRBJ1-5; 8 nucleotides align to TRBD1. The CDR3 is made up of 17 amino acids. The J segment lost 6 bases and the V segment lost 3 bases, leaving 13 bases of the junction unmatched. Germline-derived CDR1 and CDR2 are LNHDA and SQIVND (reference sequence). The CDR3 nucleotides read TGTGCCAGTAGTATCGGCAGGGACAGCGGGACAGGTCAGCCCCAGCATTTT. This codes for CASSIGRDSGTGQPQHF.

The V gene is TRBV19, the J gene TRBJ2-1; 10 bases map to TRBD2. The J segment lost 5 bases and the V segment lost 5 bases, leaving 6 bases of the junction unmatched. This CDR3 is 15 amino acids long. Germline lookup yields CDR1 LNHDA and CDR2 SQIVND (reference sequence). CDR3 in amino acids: CASSDGAGGHNEQFF. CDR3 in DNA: TGTGCCAGTAGTGATGGAGCGGGAGGGCACAATGAGCAGTTCTTC.

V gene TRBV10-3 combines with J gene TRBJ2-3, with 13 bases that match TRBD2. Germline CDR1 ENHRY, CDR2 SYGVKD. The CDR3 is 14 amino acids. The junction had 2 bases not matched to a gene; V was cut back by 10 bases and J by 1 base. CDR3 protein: CATGLAGGTDTQYF. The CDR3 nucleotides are TGTGCCACCGGACTAGCGGGGGGCACAGATACGCAGTATTTT.

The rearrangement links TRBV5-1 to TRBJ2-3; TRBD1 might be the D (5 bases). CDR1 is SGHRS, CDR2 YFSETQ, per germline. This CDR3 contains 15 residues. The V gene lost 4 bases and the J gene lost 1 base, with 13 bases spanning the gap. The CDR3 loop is CASSPRTSGTDTQYF. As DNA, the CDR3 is TGCGCCAGCAGCCCTAGGACATCTGGCACAGATACGCAGTATTTT.

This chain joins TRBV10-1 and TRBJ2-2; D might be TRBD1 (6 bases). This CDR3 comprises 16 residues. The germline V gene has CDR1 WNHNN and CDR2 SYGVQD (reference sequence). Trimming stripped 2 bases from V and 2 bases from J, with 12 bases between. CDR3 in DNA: TGCGCCAGCAGTGAGGGTGGGACAATTAACACCGGGGAGCTGTTTTTT. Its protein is CASSEGGTINTGELFF.

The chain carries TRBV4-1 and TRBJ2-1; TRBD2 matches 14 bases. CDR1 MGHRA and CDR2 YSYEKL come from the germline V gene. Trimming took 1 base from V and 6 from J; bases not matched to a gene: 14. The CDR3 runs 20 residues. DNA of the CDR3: TGCGCCAGCAGCCAAGCTCCTCGCTACGGACTAGCGGGGGGCGGCAATGAGCAGTTCTTC. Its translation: CASSQAPRYGLAGGGNEQFF.

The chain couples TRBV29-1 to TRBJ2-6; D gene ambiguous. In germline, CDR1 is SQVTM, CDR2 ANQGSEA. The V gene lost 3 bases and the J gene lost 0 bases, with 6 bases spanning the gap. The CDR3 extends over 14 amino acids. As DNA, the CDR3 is TGCAGCGTTGACAGTTCCTCTGGGGCCAACGTCCTGACTTTC. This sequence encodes CSVDSSSGANVLTF.